The next 19 T cell receptor beta chains were all read from a single sample in a study of T-cell reconstitution after alpha-beta-depleted transplantation in children. TCRbeta library construction was performed incorporating unique molecular identifiers. MiXCR, applied by TCRdb to the PCR reads, yields one record per CDR3 protein. The sample includes hundreds of thousands of distinct CDR3 sequences, under 15% seen only once; the top ten take 4.5% to 6%. Sequencing used PBMCs from the stem cell graft donor, obtained from the stem cell graft. Receptor source: a human donor who donated a stem cell graft to a child with combined immunodeficiency.

This clonotype has only a few counts. The genes are TRBV7-9 and TRBJ2-1, with 7 nucleotides matching TRBD2. Germline V CDR1 and CDR2: SEHNR, FQNEAQ (reference sequence). Unmatched junction bases numbered 10, after V lost 3 bases and J lost 5 bases. CDR3 length equals 16 residues. The CDR3 is CASSFHVGTKNNEQFF. The CDR3 bases are TGTGCCAGCAGCTTCCACGTCGGGACTAAAAACAATGAGCAGTTCTTC.

V usage is TRBV10-3 and J usage is TRBJ2-3; D tentatively reads TRBD1 or TRBD2 (6 bases each). Between the trimmed V and J ends, which lost 6 bases and 5 bases, there was a span of 15 bases. The CDR3 consists of 14 residues. The germline gives CDR1 ENHRY, CDR2 SYGVKD. The CDR3 is CAISPRGQEDTQYF. CDR3 bases: TGTGCCATCAGCCCCCGGGGGCAAGAAGATACGCAGTATTTT.

The chain recombines TRBV10-2 with TRBJ2-7; D is unresolved. The V gene's germline CDR1 is WSHSY and CDR2 SAAADI. This CDR3 comprises 13 residues. The V gene lost 0 bases and the J gene lost 6 bases, with 9 bases spanning the gap. The CDR3 loop reads CASSESKGPEQYF. The CDR3 nucleotides read TGCGCCAGCAGTGAGTCGAAGGGTCCCGAGCAGTACTTC.

This clonotype was picked up a small number of times. This sequence joins TRBV6-5 and TRBJ1-6; no reliable D call. The V gene lost 2 bases and the J gene lost 8 bases, with 16 bases spanning the gap. Germline CDR1 is MNHEY and CDR2 is SVGAGI. The CDR3 extends over 16 amino acids. CDR3 DNA: TGTGCCAGCAGTTACAGATCGGCGCCGAATCATTCACCCCTCCACTTT. Protein sequence: CASSYRSAPNHSPLHF.

At least ten counts were recorded for this clonotype. The chain couples TRBV27 to TRBJ2-3, with 12 bases lining up with TRBD2. This CDR3 contains 18 residues. CDR1 MNHEY and CDR2 SMNVEV come from the germline V gene (reference sequence). After removal of 8 bases from V and 1 base from J, the junction contained 13 bases not matched to a gene. The CDR3 nucleotides are TGTGCCAGCTCACGACTAGCGGGAGTCATAGGAGGCACAGATACGCAGTATTTT. Its translation is CASSRLAGVIGGTDTQYF.

This clonotype was counted many times. The V gene is TRBV7-6, the J gene TRBJ1-2; D gene unclear. The CDR3 sequence is 13 residues long. V lost 3 bases and J lost 6, with 11 bases in between. Germline values: CDR1 SGHVS, CDR2 FNYEAQ. The CDR3 DNA reads TGTGCCAGCAGCTTTACGCAGTCCCATGGCTACACCTTC. Amino acids: CASSFTQSHGYTF.

V is TRBV10-3 and J is TRBJ2-1; D gene unclear. The CDR3 runs 10 residues. V was clipped by 10 bases and J by 5 bases, with 6 bases between them. The germline V gene encodes CDR1 ENHRY and CDR2 SYGVKD. The CDR3 reads CATYDNEQFF. The CDR3 DNA reads as TGTGCCACTTACGACAATGAGCAGTTCTTC.

The table lists this clonotype with many counts. The chain is built from TRBV20-1 and TRBJ1-6; D not resolved. The ends were cut back, 3 bases at V and 5 bases at J, with 11 bases in the middle. Germline CDR1 and CDR2: DFQATT and SNEGSKA (reference sequence). CDR3 length equals 14 residues. CDR3 sequence (DNA): TGCAGTGCTAGCCGGCGGGAAAATAATTCACCCCTCCACTTT. Translated, it gives CSASRRENNSPLHF.

CDR3 in amino acids: CSAQSGLSSYNEQFF. Here the CDR3 DNA reads TGCAGTGCTCAAAGCGGACTAAGCTCCTACAATGAGCAGTTCTTC. V usage is TRBV20-1 and J usage is TRBJ2-1; a possible D gene is TRBD2 (6 bases). Between the trimmed V and J ends, which lost 5 bases and 0 bases, there was a span of 14 bases. Per the germline V gene, CDR1 is DFQATT and CDR2 is SNEGSKA (reference sequence). The CDR3 length is 15 residues.

J is TRBJ2-3 and V is TRBV12-3 or TRBV12-4; TRBD2 aligns across 10 bases. Trimming cost V 8 bases and J 2 bases; bases outside gene matches: 7. The CDR3 has 15 residues. DNA for the CDR3: TGTGCCAGCCGGTGGACTAGCGGCTTCACAGATACGCAGTATTTT. It encodes CASRWTSGFTDTQYF.

This clonotype was recorded many times. The chain uses TRBV4-3 and TRBJ2-3, with TRBD2 identical over 11 bases. The J segment lost 1 base and the V segment lost 0 bases, leaving 12 bases of the junction unmatched. This CDR3 has 20 amino acids. The germline V gene encodes CDR1 LGHNA and CDR2 YSLEER. CDR3 protein: CASSQDLAGGRCCGTDTQYF. CDR3 nucleotide sequence: TGCGCCAGCAGCCAAGATTTAGCGGGGGGGCGCTGTTGTGGCACAGATACGCAGTATTTT.

CDR3 protein: CASSLVGGETYEQYF. The DNA of the CDR3 is TGTGCCAGCAGTTTAGTAGGGGGCGAAACCTACGAGCAGTACTTC. The rearrangement uses TRBV12-3 or TRBV12-4 and TRBJ2-7; TRBD1 agrees at 7 bases. The CDR3 is 15 amino acids. Trimming took 1 base from V and 2 from J; bases not matched to a gene: 5.

This clonotype was observed at least ten times. In DNA, the CDR3 is TGTGCCAGCGGGTTTTCCGGGGGCAGCTCCTACGAGCAGTACTTC. This translates into CASGFSGGSSYEQYF. The genes are TRBV6-1 and TRBJ2-7, with D perhaps assigned TRBD1 or TRBD2 (6 bases each). Germline CDR1 MNHNS, CDR2 SASEGT. V lost 8 bases, J lost 0 bases, and 17 bases lay in between. CDR3 length: 15 amino acids.

This clonotype was counted many times. The chain is built from TRBV29-1 and TRBJ2-5, with a tentative D call TRBD1 (5 bases). V was cut by 0 bases and J by 1 base, with 9 bases left in between. Per germline, CDR1 SQVTM and CDR2 ANQGSEA. The CDR3 loop spans 14 amino acids. CDR3 DNA: TGCAGCGTTGAAGATAGAGACAGCCAAGAGACCCAGTACTTC. Residues: CSVEDRDSQETQYF.

This clonotype has a count of ten or more. The genes are TRBV12-3 or TRBV12-4 and TRBJ2-3; TRBD2 matches 7 bases. With 3 bases clipped from V and 10 bases from J, the junction kept 10 bases outside the gene matches. The CDR3 contains 14 residues. The CDR3 DNA reads as TGTGCCAGCAGTTTGACGACTAGCTCGATGGCGCAGTATTTT. It is translated as CASSLTTSSMAQYF.

Many counts were recorded for this clonotype. The chain's CDR3 is CASITPGGNEQYF. The CDR3 DNA sequence: TGTGCCAGCATTACACCGGGCGGGAACGAGCAGTACTTC. J is TRBJ2-7 and V is TRBV28; the D gene is possibly TRBD2 (6 bases). V shed 7 bases and J shed 5 bases, with 15 bases lying between them. Germline lookup yields CDR1 MDHEN and CDR2 SYDVKM. The CDR3 totals 13 residues.

The genes are TRBV6-2 or TRBV6-3 and TRBJ2-6; D perhaps matches TRBD2 (5 bases). V dropped 9 bases and J dropped 0 bases, with 21 bases sitting between them. This CDR3 has 18 amino acids. Per the germline V gene, CDR1 is MNHEY and CDR2 is SVGEGT. CDR3 loop: CASTDLGGPISGANVLTF. CDR3 sequence (DNA): TGTGCCAGTACCGACCTTGGAGGCCCCATCTCTGGGGCCAACGTCCTGACTTTC.

This clonotype has a count of ten or more. The chain is built from TRBV12-3 or TRBV12-4 and TRBJ2-7, with D unclear. V was pared by 6 bases and J by 3 bases, with 12 bases between. The CDR3 length is 13 residues. CDR3 sequence reads: CASRGPVLYEQYF. CDR3 nucleotide sequence: TGTGCCAGCAGAGGCCCAGTTCTCTACGAGCAGTACTTC.

The chain recombines TRBV10-3 with TRBJ2-5, with 8 bases aligning to TRBD1. After removal of 5 bases from V and 5 bases from J, the junction contained 4 bases not matched to a gene. The CDR3 length is 13 residues. CDR1 is ENHRY and CDR2 is SYGVKD in the germline V gene. The CDR3 nucleotides are TGTGCCATCAGTCCAGGGGGCCGGGAGACCCAGTACTTC. Translation gives CAISPGGRETQYF.